Below, one TCR beta chain is given with its context. This CDR3 spans 11 amino acids. From germline, CDR1 is DFQATT and CDR2 SNEGSKA (reference sequence). V lost 4 bases, J lost 3 bases, and 6 bases lay in between. These data originate in a study of OX40 agonist ivuxolimab in advanced cancers. Measured with immunoSEQ multiplex PCR; TCRdb has only the in-frame clones, and not every one. The sample gives about 84,000 clones, around 90% of which show up once; around 0.19% is in the top ten. Material: CD4+ or CD8+ T cells sorted from blood, obtained in a trial of the OX40 agonist ivuxolimab. The rearrangement uses TRBV20-1 and TRBJ1-1; no definite D call. The TCR sequence derives from an adult with an advanced solid tumor such as melanoma, head and neck, liver or kidney cancer. CDR3 loop: CSATHHTEAFF. CDR3 in DNA: TGCAGTGCTACCCACCACACTGAAGCTTTCTTT.